This TCR beta chain was captured by sequencing in a study of blood T cell repertoires in COVID-19. Method: immunoSEQ multiplex PCR; TCRdb's copy keeps in-frame clones and lacks some. This table has 130,000 to 150,000 clones, 80% appearing once. Germline V gene lookup returns CDR1 MGHRA and CDR2 YSYEKL. This CDR3 spans 15 amino acids. The germline V and J ends were trimmed by 4 bases and 6 bases, with 18 bases remaining between them. Sequencing used peripheral blood. The source is a man in his 60s with active or convalescent COVID-19. The rearrangement uses TRBV4-1 and TRBJ1-1; tentatively, D is TRBD1 (6 bases). The CDR3 nucleotides are TGCGCCAGCAGCCCGATCCTACCAGGGGCACCTGAAGCTTTCTTT. It translates to CASSPILPGAPEAFF.